What follows is one TCR beta chain and its context. What it binds is unknown. The CDR3 has 15 amino acids. V shed 6 bases, J shed 5 bases, and the junction held 9 bases outside the gene matches. Per the germline V gene, CDR1 is SNHLY and CDR2 is FYNNEI. This specimen belongs to a study of cytomegalovirus exposure and HLA in healthy donors. Broader study findings: Investigators reported over 150 TCR beta chains as tied to cytomegalovirus. In an earlier analysis, in about 530 donors, most V segments appeared productive either ~87% or ~30% of the time. As a later analysis revealed, the rate of TCR association differed by HLA locus, with DRB1 most and HLA-C fewest.

The primer mix had 60 Vbeta and 13 Jbeta primers. In the study's own analysis: Approximately 73 million unique TCR beta chains, some 9.9 million shared, were counted in a later analysis. The data were produced by immunoSEQ multiplex PCR, yet TCRdb's version contains in-frame clones alone and is incomplete. V and J calls and clone size are those listed in that table; D and trimming were worked out from the DNA. The sample carries about 200,000 clones, roughly 80% recorded once. The chain combines TRBV2 with TRBJ2-2; 7 positions agree with TRBD1. The TCR originated in a man between 25 and 39 years old in good health and CMV-seronegative. Sequencing was done on a sample of PBMCs. Here the CDR3 reads CASSGRGLVTGELFF. The CDR3 DNA reads TGTGCCAGCAGCGGTAGGGGGCTTGTTACCGGGGAGCTGTTTTTT.